Listed below are T cell receptor beta chains from one sample, sequenced in a study of regulatory T cells in long-lasting Graves disease. TCRdb used MiXCR to reprocess the multiplex PCR reads, holding one entry per CDR3 protein. The repertoire includes approximately 470,000 distinct CDR3 sequences, about 17% of them detected once, and approximately 12% sits in the top ten. This sample also belongs to another study, concerning T cells in Graves' hyperthyroidism and ophthalmopathy.

The sequencing used peripheral blood mononuclear cells (PBMCs), collected at new diagnosis, from a patient treated with antithyroid drugs. Receptors were obtained from a man aged 35 to 55 with Graves disease. Both conserved end residues are part of each CDR3. Fields, in order: D gene, V gene, clone size, CDR3 length, J gene, CDR3 DNA, CDR3 protein. D genes are given only for firm matches. Size values are once, few and many counts, or a class for expanded clones, and some rows have none.

D gene: .; V gene: TRBV5-1; clone size: many; CDR3 length: 17; J gene: TRBJ2-5; CDR3 DNA: TGCGCCAGCCGGTTGGGTCTATCGAGCGGGCATCAAGAGACCCAGTACTTC; CDR3 protein: CASRLGLSSGHQETQYF
D gene: .; V gene: TRBV6-1; clone size: .; CDR3 length: 13; J gene: TRBJ2-7; CDR3 DNA: TGTGCCAGCACCGCTCTGCAGGGCTACGAGCAGTACTTC; CDR3 protein: CASTALQGYEQYF
D gene: .; V gene: TRBV11-2; clone size: many; CDR3 length: 16; J gene: TRBJ2-5; CDR3 DNA: TGTGCCAGCAGCTTACTGCTCGGGCTAGTCCAAGAGACCCAGTACTTC; CDR3 protein: CASSLLLGLVQETQYF
D gene: .; V gene: TRBV29-1; clone size: .; CDR3 length: 11; J gene: TRBJ2-1; CDR3 DNA: TGCAGCGTCCCTAGGGGGAATGAGCAGTTCTTC; CDR3 protein: CSVPRGNEQFF
D gene: .; V gene: TRBV6-2/TRBV6-3; clone size: few; CDR3 length: 16; J gene: TRBJ2-6; CDR3 DNA: TGTGCCAGCAGTTACTCGGGGCGCTCTGGGGCCAACGTCCTGACTTTC; CDR3 protein: CASSYSGRSGANVLTF
D gene: TRBD2; V gene: TRBV27; clone size: .; CDR3 length: 15; J gene: TRBJ2-7; CDR3 DNA: TGTGCCAGACGAATTAGCGGGAGGGCCGGCGACGAGCAGTACTTC; CDR3 protein: CARRISGRAGDEQYF
D gene: .; V gene: TRBV7-9; clone size: many; CDR3 length: 16; J gene: TRBJ2-3; CDR3 DNA: TGTGCCAGCAGCTTAACAGGAAAGCGGAGCACAGATACGCAGTATTTT; CDR3 protein: CASSLTGKRSTDTQYF
D gene: .; V gene: TRBV20-1; clone size: many; CDR3 length: 14; J gene: TRBJ2-7; CDR3 DNA: TGCAGTGCTAGAGTCCCAAGGAGAGGGCTCGAGCAGTACTTC; CDR3 protein: CSARVPRRGLEQYF
D gene: .; V gene: TRBV12-3/TRBV12-4; clone size: many; CDR3 length: 13; J gene: TRBJ2-7; CDR3 DNA: TGTGCCAGCAGTCCCAGGAGAGGGGGCGAGCAGTACTTC; CDR3 protein: CASSPRRGGEQYF
D gene: TRBD2; V gene: TRBV5-1; clone size: many; CDR3 length: 18; J gene: TRBJ2-3; CDR3 DNA: TGCGCCAGCAGCTTGGACTCGGGAGCGGGAGAGGGAACAGATACGCAGTATTTT; CDR3 protein: CASSLDSGAGEGTDTQYF
D gene: .; V gene: TRBV12-3/TRBV12-4; clone size: many; CDR3 length: 14; J gene: TRBJ1-2; CDR3 DNA: TGTGCCAGCACCTCGGACGGAACGAACTATGGCTACACCTTC; CDR3 protein: CASTSDGTNYGYTF
D gene: .; V gene: TRBV12-3/TRBV12-4; clone size: few; CDR3 length: 13; J gene: TRBJ2-7; CDR3 DNA: TGTGCCAGCAGTTTAGGGTCGGCCTACGAGCAGTACTTC; CDR3 protein: CASSLGSAYEQYF
D gene: .; V gene: TRBV7-8; clone size: many; CDR3 length: 13; J gene: TRBJ2-1; CDR3 DNA: TGTGCCAGCAGCTTAGAAGTCAGGTATGGGCAGTTCTTC; CDR3 protein: CASSLEVRYGQFF
D gene: TRBD2; V gene: TRBV6-5; clone size: .; CDR3 length: 14; J gene: TRBJ2-1; CDR3 DNA: TGTGCCAGCAGTTACTTGCTAGCGGGTGTCGGGCAGTTCTTC; CDR3 protein: CASSYLLAGVGQFF
D gene: TRBD1; V gene: TRBV7-9; clone size: .; CDR3 length: 15; J gene: TRBJ2-7; CDR3 DNA: TGTGCCAGCAGCTCGCATGATGGACAGGGGTACGAGCAGTACTTC; CDR3 protein: CASSSHDGQGYEQYF
D gene: .; V gene: TRBV28; clone size: many; CDR3 length: 11; J gene: TRBJ2-2; CDR3 DNA: TGTGCCAGTCGGAGCCTCGGGGAGCTGTTTTTT; CDR3 protein: CASRSLGELFF
D gene: TRBD1; V gene: TRBV7-2; clone size: many; CDR3 length: 18; J gene: TRBJ2-3; CDR3 DNA: TGTGCCAGCAACCACCGGGACAGAAAGATTTCTAGCACAGATACGCAGTATTTT; CDR3 protein: CASNHRDRKISSTDTQYF
D gene: TRBD2; V gene: TRBV9; clone size: few; CDR3 length: 16; J gene: TRBJ2-1; CDR3 DNA: TGTGCCAGCAGCGTAGTGTTTACTAGCGGGAAGAATGAGCAGTTCTTC; CDR3 protein: CASSVVFTSGKNEQFF
D gene: .; V gene: TRBV29-1; clone size: many; CDR3 length: 12; J gene: TRBJ2-7; CDR3 DNA: TGCAGCGTTGACAGGGGTCCCTACGAGCAGTACTTC; CDR3 protein: CSVDRGPYEQYF
D gene: TRBD2; V gene: TRBV11-2; clone size: .; CDR3 length: 15; J gene: TRBJ2-1; CDR3 DNA: TGTGCCAGCAGCTTAGTGGCTAGCGGGGATGCGGAGCAGTTCTTC; CDR3 protein: CASSLVASGDAEQFF
D gene: .; V gene: TRBV20-1; clone size: many; CDR3 length: 13; J gene: TRBJ1-6; CDR3 DNA: TGCAGTGCTAGGCAGCCCTATAATTCACCCCTCCACTTT; CDR3 protein: CSARQPYNSPLHF
D gene: .; V gene: TRBV9; clone size: many; CDR3 length: 15; J gene: TRBJ2-3; CDR3 DNA: TGTGCCAGCAGCGAACCGGCCGCCCCGGCAGATACGCAGTATTTT; CDR3 protein: CASSEPAAPADTQYF
D gene: .; V gene: TRBV2; clone size: many; CDR3 length: 16; J gene: TRBJ1-5; CDR3 DNA: TGTGCCAGCAGATTACTGACCCAGGGGTTGAATCAGCCCCAGCATTTT; CDR3 protein: CASRLLTQGLNQPQHF
D gene: TRBD2; V gene: TRBV18; clone size: .; CDR3 length: 16; J gene: TRBJ2-5; CDR3 DNA: TGTGCCAGCTCACCAAGGCTAGCGGAACTCGGAGAGACCCAGTACTTC; CDR3 protein: CASSPRLAELGETQYF
D gene: TRBD2; V gene: TRBV11-1; clone size: few; CDR3 length: 15; J gene: TRBJ2-1; CDR3 DNA: TGTGCCAGCAGCTTCGAGGAGCGGGAGTCAAGTGAGCAGTTCTTC; CDR3 protein: CASSFEERESSEQFF
D gene: .; V gene: TRBV10-3; clone size: .; CDR3 length: 13; J gene: TRBJ2-1; CDR3 DNA: TGTGCCATCAGTGAGGGGTCAGGGGATGAGCAGTTCTTC; CDR3 protein: CAISEGSGDEQFF
D gene: TRBD2; V gene: TRBV5-1; clone size: many; CDR3 length: 16; J gene: TRBJ2-1; CDR3 DNA: TGCGCCAGCAGCCCGGGGACTAGCGGGAGGGGGAGTGAGCAGTTCTTC; CDR3 protein: CASSPGTSGRGSEQFF
D gene: .; V gene: TRBV6-1; clone size: .; CDR3 length: 15; J gene: TRBJ2-7; CDR3 DNA: TGTGCCAGCAGTCCTCAACTAGCAGGAGTCTACGAGCAGTACTTC; CDR3 protein: CASSPQLAGVYEQYF
D gene: .; V gene: TRBV12-3/TRBV12-4; clone size: many; CDR3 length: 13; J gene: TRBJ2-7; CDR3 DNA: TGTGCCAGCAGTTTGGGTAGGGTGGCAGGGGCATACTTC; CDR3 protein: CASSLGRVAGAYF
D gene: .; V gene: TRBV20-1; clone size: many; CDR3 length: 13; J gene: TRBJ2-1; CDR3 DNA: TGCAGTGCTGTGGACACGGGCGACAATGAGCAGTTCTTC; CDR3 protein: CSAVDTGDNEQFF
D gene: .; V gene: TRBV5-5; clone size: .; CDR3 length: 19; J gene: TRBJ1-3; CDR3 DNA: TGTGCCAGCAGCTCCGGCGACCAGGGTGAGAGGAGTCCTGGAAACACCATATATTTT; CDR3 protein: CASSSGDQGERSPGNTIYF
D gene: .; V gene: TRBV13; clone size: .; CDR3 length: 12; J gene: TRBJ2-7; CDR3 DNA: TGTGCCAGCAGTCAAATAGGGTTCGAGCAGTACTTC; CDR3 protein: CASSQIGFEQYF
D gene: .; V gene: TRBV6-2/TRBV6-3; clone size: many; CDR3 length: 16; J gene: TRBJ2-7; CDR3 DNA: TGTGCCAGCAGTGAACAGGGGGGAGGGTACTCCTACGAGCAGTACTTC; CDR3 protein: CASSEQGGGYSYEQYF
D gene: TRBD2; V gene: TRBV7-9; clone size: .; CDR3 length: 17; J gene: TRBJ2-3; CDR3 DNA: TGTGCCAGCAGCTTGGGACTAGCGGGAAAGAGCACAGATACGCAGTATTTT; CDR3 protein: CASSLGLAGKSTDTQYF
D gene: .; V gene: TRBV6-1; clone size: many; CDR3 length: 14; J gene: TRBJ1-1; CDR3 DNA: TGTGCCAGCAGTGAAGCAGGTGAGAACACTGAAGCTTTCTTT; CDR3 protein: CASSEAGENTEAFF
D gene: TRBD2; V gene: TRBV4-1; clone size: many; CDR3 length: 13; J gene: TRBJ2-1; CDR3 DNA: TGCGCCAGCAGTGGGACTAGGTACAATGAGCAGTTCTTC; CDR3 protein: CASSGTRYNEQFF
D gene: .; V gene: TRBV4-1; clone size: .; CDR3 length: 16; J gene: TRBJ2-6; CDR3 DNA: TGCGCCAGCAGCCAAGTTCCGGGGCTCGGGGCCAACGTCCTGACTTTC; CDR3 protein: CASSQVPGLGANVLTF
D gene: TRBD1; V gene: TRBV2; clone size: .; CDR3 length: 16; J gene: TRBJ1-6; CDR3 DNA: TGTGCCAGCAGTGAAAGGGTTCAGGGGGCGCGGTCACCCCTCCACTTT; CDR3 protein: CASSERVQGARSPLHF
D gene: .; V gene: TRBV11-2; clone size: many; CDR3 length: 14; J gene: TRBJ2-1; CDR3 DNA: TGTGCCAGCAGCTTAGGGGGCGGTCCCAATGAGCAGTTCTTC; CDR3 protein: CASSLGGGPNEQFF
D gene: TRBD1; V gene: TRBV28; clone size: many; CDR3 length: 13; J gene: TRBJ2-7; CDR3 DNA: TGTGCCAGCGGGACAGGGGGCCCCTACGAGCAGTACTTC; CDR3 protein: CASGTGGPYEQYF
D gene: .; V gene: TRBV29-1; clone size: .; CDR3 length: 11; J gene: TRBJ1-2; CDR3 DNA: TGCAGCGTTGATGAGGGTGTTGGCTACACCTTC; CDR3 protein: CSVDEGVGYTF
D gene: TRBD2; V gene: TRBV19; clone size: .; CDR3 length: 14; J gene: TRBJ2-1; CDR3 DNA: TGTGCCAGTAGTGGACTAGATAGGCGCAATGAGCAGTTCTTC; CDR3 protein: CASSGLDRRNEQFF
D gene: .; V gene: TRBV6-1; clone size: few; CDR3 length: 11; J gene: TRBJ2-7; CDR3 DNA: TGTGCCAGCACCCAAGGCCACGAGCAGTACTTC; CDR3 protein: CASTQGHEQYF
D gene: TRBD2; V gene: TRBV18; clone size: few; CDR3 length: 17; J gene: TRBJ2-7; CDR3 DNA: TGTGCCAGCTCACAACTGGGACTAGCGGGACCCCACTACGAGCAGTACTTC; CDR3 protein: CASSQLGLAGPHYEQYF
D gene: TRBD2; V gene: TRBV6-1; clone size: few; CDR3 length: 13; J gene: TRBJ2-7; CDR3 DNA: TGTGCCAGCAGCACCGGGACTAGGCGCGAGCAGTACTTC; CDR3 protein: CASSTGTRREQYF
D gene: TRBD2; V gene: TRBV5-1; clone size: few; CDR3 length: 15; J gene: TRBJ2-2; CDR3 DNA: TGCGCCAGCAGCTCGGGGGGGGCGAACACCGGGGAGCTGTTTTTT; CDR3 protein: CASSSGGANTGELFF
D gene: .; V gene: TRBV7-2; clone size: many; CDR3 length: 11; J gene: TRBJ2-1; CDR3 DNA: TGTGCCAGCAGCCGGAAGAATGAGCAGTTCTTC; CDR3 protein: CASSRKNEQFF
D gene: .; V gene: TRBV20-1; clone size: .; CDR3 length: 13; J gene: TRBJ1-4; CDR3 DNA: TGCAGTGCTAGAGCTACTGGAAATGAAAAACTGTTTTTT; CDR3 protein: CSARATGNEKLFF
D gene: .; V gene: TRBV7-2; clone size: many; CDR3 length: 17; J gene: TRBJ2-5; CDR3 DNA: TGTGCCAGCAGCATCAGGGGAATGCGGTATTTAAAGGAGACCCAGTACTTC; CDR3 protein: CASSIRGMRYLKETQYF
D gene: TRBD1; V gene: TRBV24-1; clone size: .; CDR3 length: 16; J gene: TRBJ2-3; CDR3 DNA: TGTGCCACCAGTGATTTAGGGACAGAAGGGGCTAAGGGGCAGTATTTT; CDR3 protein: CATSDLGTEGAKGQYF
D gene: .; V gene: TRBV6-2/TRBV6-3; clone size: .; CDR3 length: 14; J gene: TRBJ1-6; CDR3 DNA: TGTGCCAGCAGGCGGTCCCAATTAAACTCACCCCTCCACTTT; CDR3 protein: CASRRSQLNSPLHF
D gene: TRBD2; V gene: TRBV2; clone size: few; CDR3 length: 19; J gene: TRBJ2-6; CDR3 DNA: TGTGCCAGCAGTCTGGGACTAGCGGGATTAAGCTCTGGGGCCAACGTCCTGACTTTC; CDR3 protein: CASSLGLAGLSSGANVLTF
D gene: TRBD2; V gene: TRBV6-2/TRBV6-3; clone size: .; CDR3 length: 19; J gene: TRBJ2-1; CDR3 DNA: TGTGCCAGCAGCCGCCGGGGGGAGGGCCTCCCCTCGAACCGAAATGAGCAGTTCTTC; CDR3 protein: CASSRRGEGLPSNRNEQFF
D gene: .; V gene: TRBV2; clone size: many; CDR3 length: 13; J gene: TRBJ1-2; CDR3 DNA: TGTGCCAGCAGTCCTGTTCAGAGTCAAGGCTACACCTTC; CDR3 protein: CASSPVQSQGYTF
D gene: .; V gene: TRBV5-1; clone size: .; CDR3 length: 15; J gene: TRBJ1-6; CDR3 DNA: TGCGCCAGCAGCTTGGGGACCGGCTTTAATTCACCCCTCCACTTT; CDR3 protein: CASSLGTGFNSPLHF